The 32 T cell receptor beta chains below were found in one sample sequenced in a study of monozygotic twins with inflammatory bowel disease. From its re-call of the 5' RACE reads, TCRdb lists each CDR3 protein once, without DNA. Its table records roughly 160,000 distinct CDR3 sequences. Sequencing input: blood. These receptors were collected from a human donor with ulcerative colitis or Crohn's disease, or a healthy co-twin of an affected twin (not recorded which).

The V gene is TRBV6-2 or TRBV6-3, the J gene TRBJ1-1; absent DNA, TCRdb's TRBD1 call cannot be checked. Germline V gene lookup returns CDR1 MNHEY and CDR2 SVGEGT. The CDR3 has 16 amino acids. The CDR3 sequence is CASGRDRASMNTEAFF.

This CDR3 is CSALARSTSSYEQYF. V usage is TRBV20-1 and J usage is TRBJ2-7. The CDR3 is 15 residues long. Germline lookup yields CDR1 DFQATT and CDR2 SNEGSKA (reference sequence).

The chain recombines TRBV29-1 with TRBJ2-3. Germline CDR1 SQVTM, CDR2 ANQGSEA. The CDR3 is 14 residues long. CDR3 amino acids: CSAMRQSRTDTQYF.

This chain joins TRBV20-1 and TRBJ2-2; with no DNA, the TCRdb D assignment of TRBD2 cannot be verified. The CDR3 spans 16 residues. Germline loops: CDR1 DFQATT, CDR2 SNEGSKA (reference sequence). The CDR3 region is CSARPPGPIGGGELFF.

The chain employs TRBV6-6 and TRBJ1-1. The CDR3 spans 14 residues. Per the germline V gene, CDR1 is MNHNY and CDR2 is SVGAGI (reference sequence). CDR3 protein: CASLQAGMNTEAFF.

The CDR3 is CASSQEGTGVREQYF. J is TRBJ2-7 and V is TRBV4-1; the D call of TRBD1 rests on TCRdb alone, since no DNA is present to check it. The CDR3 totals 15 residues. From germline, CDR1 is MGHRA and CDR2 YSYEKL.

The gene calls are TRBV5-1 and TRBJ1-2; TCRdb reports TRBD1, a call that lacks DNA to check it against. The CDR3 totals 16 residues. Germline loops: CDR1 SGHRS, CDR2 YFSETQ. The CDR3 reads CASSTAGTGVSYGYTF.

This chain's CDR3 is CSATRRAHNTEAFF. The chain joins TRBV20-1 to TRBJ1-1. CDR3 length: 14 amino acids. CDR1 and CDR2 from the germline V gene are DFQATT and SNEGSKA (reference sequence).

This rearrangement joins TRBV18 to TRBJ2-7. This CDR3 is 16 amino acids long. Germline V gene data show CDR1 as KGHSH and CDR2 as LQKENI. CDR3: CASSPSWEPSAYEQYF.

The chain uses TRBV29-1 and TRBJ1-5; no DNA is available, so the TRBD1 call from TCRdb remains unchecked. The CDR3 length is 15 residues. Germline lookup yields CDR1 SQVTM and CDR2 ANQGSEA. The CDR3 reads CSVIEQGWSNQPQHF.

CDR3 loop: CASSQDLVSYNEQFF. The genes are TRBV3-1 and TRBJ2-1. This CDR3 contains 15 residues. CDR1 is LGHDT, CDR2 YNNKEL, per germline (reference sequence).

The chain has TRBV2 and TRBJ2-7; no DNA is available, so the TRBD1 call from TCRdb remains unchecked. From germline, CDR1 is SNHLY and CDR2 FYNNEI. The CDR3 has 13 residues. CDR3 loop: CASTAGASYEQYF.

The chain carries TRBV4-2 and TRBJ1-2; the TCRdb D gene call, TRBD1, has no DNA to confirm it. The CDR3 runs to 16 residues. Germline V gene lookup returns CDR1 LGHNA and CDR2 YNFKEQ. The CDR3 sequence: CASSQGGDITNYGYTF.

The CDR3 sequence: CATSREPGGRYTQYF. This chain uses TRBV15 with TRBJ2-3; checking the TCRdb D call of TRBD1 is not possible without DNA. CDR3 length: 15 amino acids. Germline V gene lookup returns CDR1 LNHNV and CDR2 YYDKDF (reference sequence).

J is TRBJ1-1 and V is TRBV5-5; without DNA, the TCRdb call of TRBD1 cannot be checked. The CDR3 runs 15 residues. Germline CDR1 reads SGHKS; CDR2 reads YYEKEE (reference sequence). The CDR3 here is CASSAHTTDREKAFF. The full variable domain, completed using reference TRBV5-5 and TRBJ1-1, is DAGVTQSPTHLIKTRGQQVTLRCSPISGHKSVSWYQQVLGQGPQFIFQYYEKEERGRGNFPDRFSARQFPNYSSELNVNALLLGDSALYLCASSAHTTDREKAFFGQGTRLTVV.

This rearrangement joins TRBV20-1 to TRBJ2-5; absent DNA, TCRdb's TRBD1 call cannot be checked. The germline CDR1 and CDR2 sequences are DFQATT and SNEGSKA (reference sequence). This CDR3 comprises 13 residues. The CDR3 sequence: CSENGQTAETQYF.

The chain has TRBV20-1 and TRBJ2-1. This CDR3 is built from 13 residues. Looked up from germline, CDR1 is DFQATT and CDR2 is SNEGSKA (reference sequence). This CDR3 is CSARTGYQDEQFF.

The rearrangement joins TRBV28 to TRBJ1-1. CDR3 length: 13 residues. The V gene's germline CDR1 is MDHEN and CDR2 SYDVKM. This CDR3 is CASSSGGRGEAFF.

This sequence joins TRBV7-9 and TRBJ2-5. The germline gives CDR1 SEHNR, CDR2 FQNEAQ (reference sequence). The CDR3 totals 13 residues. The CDR3 spells CASSSSGEETQYF.

V gene TRBV28 combines with J gene TRBJ1-4; with no DNA, the TCRdb D assignment of TRBD1 cannot be verified. CDR3 length equals 15 residues. The V gene's germline CDR1 is MDHEN and CDR2 SYDVKM. CDR3 loop: CASSTGGGWGEKLFF.

The rearrangement uses TRBV28 and TRBJ2-7; lacking DNA, the TRBD1 call made by TCRdb goes unchecked. Germline-derived CDR1 and CDR2 are MDHEN and SYDVKM. CDR3 length: 16 amino acids. The CDR3 region is CASSPTGGASSYEQYF.

The chain links TRBV10-3 to TRBJ2-3; the D gene TCRdb calls, TRBD1, cannot be checked with no DNA. Germline V gene lookup returns CDR1 ENHRY and CDR2 SYGVKD. This CDR3 is 14 amino acids long. The CDR3 here is CAISGTGTTDTQYF.

The chain is built from TRBV28 and TRBJ2-7; the D call of TRBD1 rests on TCRdb alone, since no DNA is present to check it. This CDR3 is 14 amino acids long. The germline gives CDR1 MDHEN, CDR2 SYDVKM. The CDR3 here is CASSAGQVISEQYF.

V gene TRBV28 combines with J gene TRBJ2-5; TCRdb designates TRBD2, a call that cannot be tested without DNA. Germline loops: CDR1 MDHEN, CDR2 SYDVKM. The CDR3 is made up of 17 amino acids. The CDR3 loop is CASSLAGAPLGLKAQYF.

The CDR3 loop is CASSLLKTGGFGEQFF. This chain uses TRBV5-1 with TRBJ2-1; TCRdb selects TRBD2, and the lack of DNA leaves this call unchecked. Per the germline V gene, CDR1 is SGHRS and CDR2 is YFSETQ. The CDR3 loop spans 16 amino acids.

V usage is TRBV5-1 and J usage is TRBJ2-7; TCRdb picks TRBD2, but there is no DNA to check that call. The CDR3 totals 13 residues. Germline V lookup: CDR1 SGHRS, CDR2 YFSETQ. CDR3 protein: CASKTSGTHEQYF.

The chain couples TRBV7-9 to TRBJ2-7. This CDR3 contains 14 residues. CDR1 SEHNR and CDR2 FQNEAQ come from the germline V gene (reference sequence). CDR3 protein: CASSLESGSYEQYF.

The V call is TRBV28, the J call TRBJ2-7; the D call from TCRdb, TRBD1, cannot be confirmed without DNA. The CDR3 totals 16 residues. The germline V gene has CDR1 MDHEN and CDR2 SYDVKM. This CDR3 is CASSLAGQTPTYEQYF. The full variable domain, completed using reference TRBV28 and TRBJ2-7, is DVKVTQSSRYLVKRTGEKVFLECVQDMDHENMFWYRQDPGLGLRLIYFSYDVKMKEKGDIPEGYSVSREKKERFSLILESASTNQTSMYLCASSLAGQTPTYEQYFGPGTRLTVT.

The rearrangement joins TRBV6-1 to TRBJ1-1. The length of the CDR3 is 14 residues. The germline V gene encodes CDR1 MNHNS and CDR2 SASEGT. This CDR3 reads CASQGQSLNTEAFF.

The chain employs TRBV10-3 and TRBJ1-2; with no DNA, the TCRdb D assignment of TRBD1 cannot be verified. The CDR3 consists of 17 residues. Germline V lookup: CDR1 ENHRY, CDR2 SYGVKD. CDR3 loop: CAISESTWTGGKYGYTF.

CDR3 protein: CASGLGFRSNQPQHF. This sequence joins TRBV5-5 and TRBJ1-5. The CDR3 sequence is 15 residues long. Germline CDR1 SGHKS, CDR2 YYEKEE (reference sequence).

This chain joins TRBV10-3 and TRBJ2-7; TCRdb picks TRBD1, but there is no DNA to check that call. This CDR3 is 16 amino acids long. Per germline, CDR1 ENHRY and CDR2 SYGVKD. The CDR3: CAISEIGRGGSYEQYF.